The rows below give T cell receptor beta chains drawn from one sample of a study of cytomegalovirus exposure and HLA in healthy donors. TCRdb's copy holds only in-frame clones and misses some; the assay was immunoSEQ multiplex PCR. The data contain around 190,000 clones, 65% to 90% of them seen just once; the ten biggest clones take up more than 0.95%. The material sequenced was PBMCs. The receptors derive from a girl aged 2 to 10 in good health and CMV-seropositive. CDR3s leave out the opening cysteine and the closing phenylalanine or tryptophan.

j_gene: TRBJ1-1
v_gene: TRBV28
CDR3aa: ASSLDRGRQGVTEAF

j_gene: TRBJ2-3
v_gene: TRBV2
CDR3aa: ASSEGVYDTQY

j_gene: TRBJ2-3
v_gene: TRBV19
CDR3aa: ASSIGLADTQY

j_gene: TRBJ1-1
v_gene: TRBV10-3
CDR3aa: AISETGGDTEAF

j_gene: TRBJ1-2
v_gene: TRBV12-5
CDR3aa: ASGLTPGDGGYT

j_gene: TRBJ2-3
v_gene: TRBV30
CDR3aa: AWTSGSTDTQY

j_gene: TRBJ2-2
v_gene: TRBV29-1
CDR3aa: SVVSAGATGELF

j_gene: TRBJ2-6
v_gene: TRBV5-6
CDR3aa: ATSLGVGRGAGANVLT

j_gene: TRBJ1-1
v_gene: TRBV28
CDR3aa: ASTLSRTSQGIPEAF

j_gene: TRBJ2-1
v_gene: TRBV27
CDR3aa: ASSSGTSGSNEQF

j_gene: TRBJ1-2
v_gene: TRBV7-8
CDR3aa: ASSPPRGAGGGYT

j_gene: TRBJ2-3
v_gene: TRBV7-3
CDR3aa: ASSLSSEDTQY

j_gene: TRBJ1-2
v_gene: TRBV18
CDR3aa: ASSGSGANYGYT

j_gene: TRBJ1-1
v_gene: TRBV9
CDR3aa: ASSMGWGAEAF

j_gene: TRBJ2-1
v_gene: TRBV11-1
CDR3aa: ASSLGFGTGHNEQF

j_gene: TRBJ1-4
v_gene: TRBV14
CDR3aa: ASSQIINEKLF

j_gene: TRBJ1-1
v_gene: TRBV7-9
CDR3aa: ASSKTAGGENTEAF

j_gene: TRBJ2-3
v_gene: TRBV19
CDR3aa: ASSMSGRAGTDTQY

j_gene: TRBJ1-1
v_gene: TRBV7-8
CDR3aa: ASSLPRDRHLLTAEAF

j_gene: -
v_gene: TRBV27
CDR3aa: ASSLRGGLSYEQY

j_gene: TRBJ2-4
v_gene: TRBV19
CDR3aa: ASQTQGGNIQY

j_gene: TRBJ2-7
v_gene: TRBV30
CDR3aa: AWTGVSYEQY

j_gene: TRBJ1-1
v_gene: TRBV29-1
CDR3aa: SATDRSDTEAF

j_gene: TRBJ2-7
v_gene: TRBV9
CDR3aa: ASSAGLVFYEQY

j_gene: TRBJ2-7
v_gene: TRBV21-1
CDR3aa: ASSKGGLAFKHEQY

j_gene: TRBJ2-1
v_gene: TRBV2
CDR3aa: ASSLRTGSVDEQF

j_gene: TRBJ2-1
v_gene: TRBV2
CDR3aa: ASTERDSEQF

j_gene: TRBJ1-1
v_gene: TRBV6-1
CDR3aa: ASRLVGENTEAF

j_gene: TRBJ1-1
v_gene: TRBV19
CDR3aa: ASRVPTETEAF

j_gene: TRBJ2-7
v_gene: TRBV27
CDR3aa: ASSSGGGYLAEQY

j_gene: TRBJ1-1
v_gene: TRBV19
CDR3aa: ASKGDIGAF

j_gene: TRBJ2-3
v_gene: TRBV5-1
CDR3aa: ASRRGQGTDTQY

j_gene: TRBJ1-2
v_gene: TRBV19
CDR3aa: ASSNQGDGYT

j_gene: TRBJ1-6
v_gene: TRBV25-1
CDR3aa: ASTPQGTGNNSPLH

j_gene: TRBJ1-6
v_gene: TRBV7-3
CDR3aa: ASSPNRDSPLH

j_gene: TRBJ1-5
v_gene: TRBV11-2
CDR3aa: ASSFRGDQPQH

j_gene: TRBJ1-2
v_gene: TRBV5-1
CDR3aa: ASSNQGAYDGYT

j_gene: TRBJ2-4
v_gene: TRBV5-1
CDR3aa: ASSFGGGVKNIQY

j_gene: TRBJ2-1
v_gene: TRBV19
CDR3aa: ASSIDGASGSRQF

j_gene: TRBJ2-5
v_gene: TRBV15
CDR3aa: ATSRKRGLEETQY

j_gene: TRBJ1-1
v_gene: TRBV5-1
CDR3aa: ASSISTGGTEAF

j_gene: TRBJ2-3
v_gene: TRBV7-7
CDR3aa: ASSLARGLHTQY

j_gene: TRBJ1-6
v_gene: TRBV6-1
CDR3aa: ASSEVAGRNSPLH

j_gene: TRBJ2-7
v_gene: TRBV29-1
CDR3aa: SVGGGAYEQY

j_gene: TRBJ2-1
v_gene: TRBV5-1
CDR3aa: ASSLQGADNEQF

j_gene: TRBJ2-1
v_gene: TRBV7-3
CDR3aa: ASSLGAGGIGVNEQF

j_gene: TRBJ1-5
v_gene: TRBV7-2
CDR3aa: ASSLGTDRGLQPQH

j_gene: TRBJ2-1
v_gene: TRBV2
CDR3aa: ATTRLAGDNEQF

j_gene: TRBJ2-1
v_gene: TRBV2
CDR3aa: ASKGQGGSYNEQF

j_gene: TRBJ1-4
v_gene: TRBV7-8
CDR3aa: ASSQHPGIPEKLF

j_gene: TRBJ1-1
v_gene: TRBV6-4
CDR3aa: ASSEGTGGTEAF

j_gene: TRBJ1-1
v_gene: TRBV18
CDR3aa: ASSPVPGGTEAF

j_gene: TRBJ2-7
v_gene: TRBV5-1
CDR3aa: ASSLAPSTSPSVYEQY

j_gene: TRBJ1-1
v_gene: TRBV11-3
CDR3aa: ASSSGQGAGEAF

j_gene: TRBJ2-3
v_gene: TRBV7-3
CDR3aa: ASSPRTGSVGTDTQY

j_gene: TRBJ1-4
v_gene: TRBV5-1
CDR3aa: ASSLAGTENEKLF

j_gene: TRBJ2-2
v_gene: TRBV7-3
CDR3aa: ASSSSTSGELF

j_gene: TRBJ2-7
v_gene: TRBV30
CDR3aa: AWGRAGHKSYEQY

j_gene: TRBJ2-7
v_gene: TRBV11-1
CDR3aa: ASSLGQGPPPYEQY

j_gene: TRBJ1-1
v_gene: TRBV11-3
CDR3aa: ASSSYLSGNTEAF